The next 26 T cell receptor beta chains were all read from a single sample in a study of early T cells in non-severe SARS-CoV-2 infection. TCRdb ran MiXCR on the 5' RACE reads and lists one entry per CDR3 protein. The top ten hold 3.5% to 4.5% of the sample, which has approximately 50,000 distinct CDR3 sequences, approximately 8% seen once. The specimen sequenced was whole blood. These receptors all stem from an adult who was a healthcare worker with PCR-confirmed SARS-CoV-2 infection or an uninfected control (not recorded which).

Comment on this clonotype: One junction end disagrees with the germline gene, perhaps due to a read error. The DNA for the CDR3 is TGTGCTAGCAGCTTGCAGTATACTAGTGAGCAGTTCTTC. Residues: CASSLQYTSEQFF. This sequence joins TRBV7-7 and TRBJ2-1; D is possibly TRBD2 (5 bases). The length of the CDR3 is 13 residues. The germline V gene has CDR1 SSHAT and CDR2 FNYEAQ (reference sequence).

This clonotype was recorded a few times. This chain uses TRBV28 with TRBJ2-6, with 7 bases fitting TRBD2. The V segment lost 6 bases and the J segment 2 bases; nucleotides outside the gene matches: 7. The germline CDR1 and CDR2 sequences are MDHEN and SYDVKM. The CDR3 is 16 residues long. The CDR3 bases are TGTGCCAGCAGAAGCGGGATAAGGGCTGGGGCCAACGTCCTGACTTTC. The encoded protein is CASRSGIRAGANVLTF.

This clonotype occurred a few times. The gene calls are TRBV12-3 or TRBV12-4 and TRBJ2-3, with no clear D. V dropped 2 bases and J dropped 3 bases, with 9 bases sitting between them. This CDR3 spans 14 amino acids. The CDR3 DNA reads TGTGCCAGCAGTTTAATAGCTCGGACAGATACGCAGTATTTT. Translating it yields CASSLIARTDTQYF.

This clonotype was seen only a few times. The CDR3 region is CASSPEYNEQFF. CDR3 coding DNA: TGTGCCAGCAGTCCGGAGTACAATGAGCAGTTCTTC. J is TRBJ2-1 and V is TRBV12-3 or TRBV12-4; D gene ambiguous. This CDR3 comprises 12 residues. The V end lost 5 bases, the J end lost 4 bases, and 6 bases lay between the germline ends.

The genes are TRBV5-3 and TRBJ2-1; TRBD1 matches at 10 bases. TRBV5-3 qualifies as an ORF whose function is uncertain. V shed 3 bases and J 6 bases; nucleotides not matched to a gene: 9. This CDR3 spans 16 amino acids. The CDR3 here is CARSSPGQGTFNEQFF. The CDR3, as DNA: TGTGCCAGAAGCTCTCCGGGACAGGGGACCTTCAATGAGCAGTTCTTC.

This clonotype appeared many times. CDR3 nucleotide sequence: TGCGCCAGCAGCCTGCGGACAGATCCTAACACTGAAGCTTTCTTT. Its protein is CASSLRTDPNTEAFF. The chain employs TRBV4-1 and TRBJ1-1; perhaps TRBD1 as D (6 bases). Germline V gene data show CDR1 as MGHRA and CDR2 as YSYEKL. The germline V and J ends were trimmed by 4 bases and 2 bases, with 14 bases remaining between them. The CDR3 spans 15 residues.

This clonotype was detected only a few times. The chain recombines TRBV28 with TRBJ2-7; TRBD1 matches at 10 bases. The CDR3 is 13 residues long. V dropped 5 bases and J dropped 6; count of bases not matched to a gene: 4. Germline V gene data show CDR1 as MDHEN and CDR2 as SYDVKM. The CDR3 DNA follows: TGTGCCAGCAGTGTGACAGGGGGCGGCGAGCAGTACTTC. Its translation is CASSVTGGGEQYF.

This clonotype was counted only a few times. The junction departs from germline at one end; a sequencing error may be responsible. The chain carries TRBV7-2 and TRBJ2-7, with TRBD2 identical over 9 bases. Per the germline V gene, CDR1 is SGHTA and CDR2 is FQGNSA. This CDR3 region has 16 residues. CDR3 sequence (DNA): TGTGCCAGCAGCCTAGCCCGACTAGCGGAGAGATACGAGCAGTACTTC. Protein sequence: CASSLARLAERYEQYF.

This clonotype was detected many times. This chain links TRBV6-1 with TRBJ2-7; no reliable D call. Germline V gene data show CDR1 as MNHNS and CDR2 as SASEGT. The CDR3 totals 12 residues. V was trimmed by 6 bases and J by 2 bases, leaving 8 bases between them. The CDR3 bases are TGTGCCAGCAGCGCCATGGCCTACGAGCAGTACTTC. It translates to CASSAMAYEQYF.

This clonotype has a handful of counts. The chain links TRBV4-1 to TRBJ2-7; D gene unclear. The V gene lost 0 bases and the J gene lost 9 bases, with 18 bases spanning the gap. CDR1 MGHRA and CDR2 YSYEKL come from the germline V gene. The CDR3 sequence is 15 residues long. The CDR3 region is CASSQDGTEGLRQYF. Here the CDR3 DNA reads TGCGCCAGCAGCCAAGATGGCACAGAAGGGTTACGGCAGTACTTC.

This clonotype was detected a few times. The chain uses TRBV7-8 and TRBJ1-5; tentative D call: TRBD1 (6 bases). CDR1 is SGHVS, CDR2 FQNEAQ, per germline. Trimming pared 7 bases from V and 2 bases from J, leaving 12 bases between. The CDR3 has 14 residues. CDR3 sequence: CASTGQSRNQPQHF. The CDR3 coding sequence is TGTGCCAGCACCGGACAGTCTCGCAATCAGCCCCAGCATTTT.

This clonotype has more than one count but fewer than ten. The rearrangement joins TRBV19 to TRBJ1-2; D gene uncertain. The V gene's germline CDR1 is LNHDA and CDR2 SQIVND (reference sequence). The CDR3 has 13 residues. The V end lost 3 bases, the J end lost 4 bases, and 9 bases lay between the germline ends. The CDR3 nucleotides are TGTGCCAGTAGTATTGAGGGCTTCTATGGCTACACCTTC. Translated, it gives CASSIEGFYGYTF.

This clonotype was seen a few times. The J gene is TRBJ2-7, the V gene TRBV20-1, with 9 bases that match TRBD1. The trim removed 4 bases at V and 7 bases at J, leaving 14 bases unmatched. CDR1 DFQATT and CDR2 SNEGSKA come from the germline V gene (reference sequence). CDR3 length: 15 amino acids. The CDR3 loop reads CSATPPGQGIREQYF. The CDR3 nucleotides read TGCAGTGCTACCCCTCCGGGACAGGGAATTAGGGAGCAGTACTTC.

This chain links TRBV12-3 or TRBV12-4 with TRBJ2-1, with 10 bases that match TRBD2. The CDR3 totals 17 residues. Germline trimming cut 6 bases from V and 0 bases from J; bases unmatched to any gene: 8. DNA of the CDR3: TGTGCCAGCAGGCCTCTGACTAGCGGGCCCTCCTACAATGAGCAGTTCTTC. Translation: CASRPLTSGPSYNEQFF.

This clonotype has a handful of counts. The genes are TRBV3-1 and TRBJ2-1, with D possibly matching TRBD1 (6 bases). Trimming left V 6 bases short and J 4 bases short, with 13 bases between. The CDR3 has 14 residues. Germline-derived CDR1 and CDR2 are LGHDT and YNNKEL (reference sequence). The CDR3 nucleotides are TGTGCCAGCAGACCTTCCGGGACATACAATGAGCAGTTCTTC. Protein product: CASRPSGTYNEQFF.

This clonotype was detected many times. Here the CDR3 reads CASSVATMGEQYF. CDR3 nucleotide sequence: TGTGCCAGCAGCGTAGCTACAATGGGCGAGCAGTACTTC. J is TRBJ2-7 and V is TRBV9; D is undetermined. Trimming took 0 bases from V and 6 from J, leaving 10 bases between them. The CDR3 length is 13 residues. The germline V gene has CDR1 SGDLS and CDR2 YYNGEE.

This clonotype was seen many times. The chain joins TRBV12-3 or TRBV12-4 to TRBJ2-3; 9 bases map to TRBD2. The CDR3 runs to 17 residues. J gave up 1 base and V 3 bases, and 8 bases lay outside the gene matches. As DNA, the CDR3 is TGTGCCAGCAGTTTTCGTCTAGCGGGGCCCGGCACAGATACGCAGTATTTT. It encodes CASSFRLAGPGTDTQYF.

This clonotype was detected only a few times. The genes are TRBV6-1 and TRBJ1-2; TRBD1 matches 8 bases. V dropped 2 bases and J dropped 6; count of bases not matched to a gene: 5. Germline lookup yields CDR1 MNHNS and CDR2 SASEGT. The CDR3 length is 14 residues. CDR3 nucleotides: TGTGCCAGCAGTGAATGGGACAGGAACAATGGCTACACCTTC. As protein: CASSEWDRNNGYTF.

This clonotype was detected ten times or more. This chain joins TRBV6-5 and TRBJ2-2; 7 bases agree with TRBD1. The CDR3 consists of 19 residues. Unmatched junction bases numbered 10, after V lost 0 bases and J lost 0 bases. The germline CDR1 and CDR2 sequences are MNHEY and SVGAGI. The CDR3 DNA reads TGTGCCAGCAGTTACTCGGGGCCTAGGACAGGCGCGAACACCGGGGAGCTGTTTTTT. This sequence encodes CASSYSGPRTGANTGELFF.

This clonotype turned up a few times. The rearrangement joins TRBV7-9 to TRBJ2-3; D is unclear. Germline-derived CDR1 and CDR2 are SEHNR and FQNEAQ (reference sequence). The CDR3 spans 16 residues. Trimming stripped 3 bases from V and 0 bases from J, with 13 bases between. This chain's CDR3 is CASSLDAVPSTDTQYF. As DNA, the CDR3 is TGTGCCAGCAGCTTGGACGCCGTCCCTAGCACAGATACGCAGTATTTT.

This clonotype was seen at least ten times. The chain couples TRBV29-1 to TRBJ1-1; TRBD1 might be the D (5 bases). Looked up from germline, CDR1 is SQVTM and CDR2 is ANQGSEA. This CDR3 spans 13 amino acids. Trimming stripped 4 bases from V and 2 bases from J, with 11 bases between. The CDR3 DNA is TGCAGCGTTGGGCAGGGAATCAACACTGAAGCTTTCTTT. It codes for CSVGQGINTEAFF.

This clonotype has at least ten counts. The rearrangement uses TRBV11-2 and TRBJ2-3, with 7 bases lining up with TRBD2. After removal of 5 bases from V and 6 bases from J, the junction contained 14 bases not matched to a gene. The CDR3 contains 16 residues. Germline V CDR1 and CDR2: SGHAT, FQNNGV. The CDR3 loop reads CASSKLASQLVDTQYF. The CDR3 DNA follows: TGTGCCAGCAGCAAACTAGCGTCCCAGTTAGTGGATACGCAGTATTTT.

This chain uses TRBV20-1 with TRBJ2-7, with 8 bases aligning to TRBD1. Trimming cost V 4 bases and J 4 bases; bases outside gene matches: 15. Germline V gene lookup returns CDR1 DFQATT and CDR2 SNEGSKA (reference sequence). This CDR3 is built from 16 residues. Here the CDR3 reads CSAINVDNRGRYEQYF. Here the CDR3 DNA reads TGCAGTGCTATCAACGTGGATAACAGGGGGAGATACGAGCAGTACTTC.

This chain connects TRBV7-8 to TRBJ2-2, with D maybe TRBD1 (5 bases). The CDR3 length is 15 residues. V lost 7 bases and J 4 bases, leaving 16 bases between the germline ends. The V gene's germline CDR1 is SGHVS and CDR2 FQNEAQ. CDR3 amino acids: CASTASPGRTGELFF. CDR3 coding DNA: TGTGCCAGCACCGCCTCCCCAGGGCGCACCGGGGAGCTGTTTTTT.

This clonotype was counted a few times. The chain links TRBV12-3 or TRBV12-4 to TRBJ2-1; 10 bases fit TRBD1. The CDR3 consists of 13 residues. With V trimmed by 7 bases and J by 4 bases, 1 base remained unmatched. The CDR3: CASTGQGYNEQFF. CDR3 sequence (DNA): TGTGCCAGCACGGGACAGGGGTACAATGAGCAGTTCTTC.

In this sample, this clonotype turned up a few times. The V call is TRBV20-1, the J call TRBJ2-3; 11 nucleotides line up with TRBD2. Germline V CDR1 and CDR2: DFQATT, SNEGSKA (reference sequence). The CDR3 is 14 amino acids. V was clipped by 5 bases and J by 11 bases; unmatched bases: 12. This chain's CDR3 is CSAQSGLAAVGQYF. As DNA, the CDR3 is TGCAGTGCTCAGTCGGGACTAGCGGCGGTGGGGCAGTATTTT.